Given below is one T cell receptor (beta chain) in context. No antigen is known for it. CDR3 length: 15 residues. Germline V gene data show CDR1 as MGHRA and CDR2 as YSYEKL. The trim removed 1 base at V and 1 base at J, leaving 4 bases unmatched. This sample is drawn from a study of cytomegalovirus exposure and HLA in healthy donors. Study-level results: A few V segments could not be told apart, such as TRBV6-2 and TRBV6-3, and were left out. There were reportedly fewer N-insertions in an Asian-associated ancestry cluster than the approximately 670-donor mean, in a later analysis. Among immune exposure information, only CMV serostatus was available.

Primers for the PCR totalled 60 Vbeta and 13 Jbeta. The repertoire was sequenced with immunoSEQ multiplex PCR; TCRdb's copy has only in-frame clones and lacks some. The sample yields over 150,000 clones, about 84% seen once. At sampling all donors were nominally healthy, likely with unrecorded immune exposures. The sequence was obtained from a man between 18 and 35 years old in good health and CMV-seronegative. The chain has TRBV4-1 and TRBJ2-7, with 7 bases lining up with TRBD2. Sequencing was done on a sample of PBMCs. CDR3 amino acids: CASSQGLADSYEQYF. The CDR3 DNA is TGCGCCAGCAGCCAAGGCCTAGCGGATTCCTACGAGCAGTACTTC.